The present entry profiles one TCR beta chain with its context. Its antigen remains undetermined. Base qualities are not provided; no much larger clone lies one nucleotide away. This sample was taken from a study of shared clonotypes between healthy human individuals (dated by TCRdb to the early 2020s). Regarding the complete study: The cohort included a few men and a couple of women between 18 and 49 years of age. Libraries were prepared and TCR repertoires were sequenced by different laboratories using diverse techniques, in order to increase sequencing depth and limit assay-specific biases. Per donor, three plates each were used for CD4 naive and CD4 memory, two for CD8 naive, and one for CD8 memory. Blood TCR repertoires of about five healthy adults were deeply sequenced to estimate repertoire size and the extent of clonotype sharing between individuals. Per donor, leukapheresis produced somewhere between about 0.8 and 9 billion PBMCs.

The CDR3 spans 12 residues, from the cysteine through the phenylalanine. Only the CDR3 DNA stays, 36 bases, in frame from base 1. V loses 2 bases of germline sequence and J loses 2 bases, and the interval between the two ends is 4 bases. CDR1 and CDR2 were assigned from the germline V gene (reference sequence) as GTSNPN and SVGIG. Here is what the overall study found, with its caveats: Based on pairwise subsampling, the degree of clonotype sharing among donors was expected to be affected by sequencing depth. Because the study included a small number of donors, the genetic and exposure-history diversity represented was limited. Sampling was limited to blood, and TCR repertoires in tissue likely differ from TCR repertoires in blood. Incomplete sequencing was indicated by rarefaction of sorted-subset datasets, despite the large sequencing depth. Naive subsets generally had larger estimated clonotype richness than memory subsets did. Sharing across four donors was observed for roughly 5.4% of naive CD4, less than 4% of naive CD8, around 2.5% of memory CD4, and around 0.42% of memory CD8 clonotypes. Higher generation probabilities were observed for clonotypes shared by all four sorted-subset donors than for non-shared clonotypes.

The donors were healthy, HIV-negative adults with no recently reported acute infections or vaccinations. All donors were Caucasian adults living in Nashville, Tennessee, USA. CD4+ T cells were enriched by magnetic negative selection; naive cells were then positively selected on CD45RA, and the negative fraction formed the memory subset. Blood was obtained by leukapheresis, after which PBMCs were separated by Ficoll-Histopaque density gradient centrifugation and cryopreserved in liquid nitrogen vapor phase. Analytical flow cytometry was used to check the purity and quantity of every magnetically sorted T cell population. From each sorted fraction, genomic DNA was isolated and quantified by UV absorbance on a Nanodrop 2000c. Using the deep immunoSEQ assay, multiplex PCR amplified TCR CDR3 regions from genomic DNA. Extracted genomic DNA from each cell subset was distributed evenly across all wells of several immunoSEQ 96-well plates, and each plate was treated as a replicate. For sorted subsets, around 200 ng genomic DNA, equal to 25,000 to 35,000 T cell genomes, was loaded into each replicate PCR. Purified libraries were quantified with a Qubit 3.0 fluorometer, sized on a Bioanalyzer 2100, and re-quantified with the KAPA Library Quantification kit. Each immunoSEQ 96-well plate was sequenced on its own single-read 150-cycle Illumina NextSeq 550 flow cell. The authors' analysis ran thus. The immunoSEQ output contained only junctional sequences without quality scores, so filtering could not match that applied to full-length reads. Sequences were annotated with PyIR, a Python wrapper for IgBLAST v1.9, and V/J genes and CDR3 were assigned using IMGT germline references. Reads with weak V/J assignments (E-value above 1e-6), missing CDR3, stop codons, out-of-frame junctions, or ambiguous translated residues were removed. V3J clonotypes were defined as sequences sharing an identical inferred V gene, J gene, and CDR3 amino acid sequence. Percentage overlap between repertoires was calculated by dividing the number of shared unique clonotypes by the size of the smaller repertoire. Repertoire richness was assessed with RTK rarefaction, the Chao1 estimator, and Recon v2.1 estimates of unobserved clonotypes. OLGA was used to compute generation probabilities for all TCRbeta clonotypes that the gDNA method yielded from a handful of donors. In TCRdb, the immuneACCESS table is reduced to in-frame sequences with V and J assigned. These tables do not hold every clone; where another copy was compared, an unresolved V gene accounts for under half, and the others remain unexplained. That table supplies the V and J calls and clone size; D and trimming were determined from the DNA. The sample records about 2.4 million clones, more than 85% of which are singletons. The biggest ten clones account for approximately 0.35% of the sample.

The sequence derives from a man between 18 and 35 years old in good health. Some clones in this sample may be carry-over from other donors' samples. Input material: naive CD4+ T cells from PBMCs. The meaning of the sample's cell subset or site label: CD45RA+ positively selected. Here the chain combines TRBV30 and TRBJ1-3, with no reliable assignment of the D segment. At the DNA level, the sequence is TGTGCCTGGAGTAGGGCTGGAAACACCATATATTTT. It is translated as CAWSRAGNTIYF.